The 3 T cell receptor beta chains listed next were all sequenced from one sample in a study of blood T cell repertoires in COVID-19. Data came from immunoSEQ multiplex PCR; TCRdb stores just in-frame clones and leaves some out. The sample holds 200,000 to 250,000 clones, 70% to 90% seen once. Sequenced sample: PBMCs or T cells enriched from blood (not recorded which). The receptors originated from a man aged 25 to 45 who had recovered from COVID-19.

The chain employs TRBV7-9 and TRBJ2-1, with D unclear. CDR3 length: 13 residues. The germline gives CDR1 SEHNR, CDR2 FQNEAQ (reference sequence). V shed 3 bases and J shed 9 bases, with 12 bases lying between them. The CDR3 region is CASSFPYAGEQFF. DNA for the CDR3: TGTGCCAGCAGCTTTCCCTACGCCGGTGAGCAGTTCTTC.

The genes are TRBV6-5 and TRBJ1-5; 9 nucleotides align to TRBD1. The CDR3 extends over 14 amino acids. V gave up 7 bases and J gave up 5 bases; unmatched junction bases: 6. Per the germline V gene, CDR1 is MNHEY and CDR2 is SVGAGI. The CDR3 sequence: CASTPGQGDQPQHF. CDR3 nucleotides: TGTGCCAGCACTCCGGGACAGGGTGATCAGCCCCAGCATTTT.

The chain joins TRBV19 to TRBJ2-7; 7 nucleotides line up with TRBD1. The CDR3 is 13 residues long. The V gene's germline CDR1 is LNHDA and CDR2 SQIVND (reference sequence). With V trimmed by 6 bases and J by 2 bases, 4 bases remained unmatched. Written as DNA, the CDR3 is TGTGCCAGTAGCCGGGACAGAACCTACGAGCAGTACTTC. Amino acids: CASSRDRTYEQYF.